This T cell receptor (beta chain) was captured by sequencing in a study of blood T cell repertoires in COVID-19. At the level of the study: Both acute and convalescent COVID-19 samples were obtained from the United States, Italy and Spain. From T cells, B-cell-depleted T cells, or PBMCs came the material, which was cDNA or gDNA.

Original analysis: The authors estimated nucleated cell counts from reference gene primer amplification. Method: immunoSEQ multiplex PCR; TCRdb's copy keeps in-frame clones and lacks some. V and J calls and clone size come straight from that table; D and trimming were deduced from the DNA. In the table there are 350,000 to 550,000 clones, around 89% of which are singletons. Trimming cost V 5 bases and J 4 bases; bases outside gene matches: 8. Germline loops: CDR1 SGHDN, CDR2 FVKESK. The CDR3 is made up of 15 amino acids. Sequenced input: peripheral blood. This receptor was obtained from a young woman with acute or convalescent COVID-19. This chain connects TRBV14 to TRBJ2-1, with TRBD1 identical over 7 bases. The CDR3 is CASSRHRGAYNEQFF. As DNA, the CDR3 is TGTGCCAGCAGCAGACACAGGGGAGCGTACAATGAGCAGTTCTTC.